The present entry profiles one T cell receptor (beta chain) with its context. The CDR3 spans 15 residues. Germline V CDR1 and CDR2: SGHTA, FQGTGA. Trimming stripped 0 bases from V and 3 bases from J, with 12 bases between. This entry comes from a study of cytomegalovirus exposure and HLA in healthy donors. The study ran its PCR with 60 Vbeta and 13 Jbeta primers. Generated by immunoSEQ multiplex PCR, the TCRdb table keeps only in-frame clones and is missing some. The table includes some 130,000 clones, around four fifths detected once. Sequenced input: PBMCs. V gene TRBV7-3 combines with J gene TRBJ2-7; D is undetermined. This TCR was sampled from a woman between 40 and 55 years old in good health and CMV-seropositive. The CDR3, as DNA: TGTGCCAGCAGCTTAACGGGTCAGGTGGGCTACGAGCAGTACTTC. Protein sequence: CASSLTGQVGYEQYF.